These 26 T cell receptor beta chains were sequenced from one sample in a study of T cells in Graves' hyperthyroidism and ophthalmopathy. The investigators amplified TCR beta CDR3 regions from RNA transcripts. HTBI primers were the set used in a first-round RT-PCR of the TCR CDR3. TCRdb analysed the multiplex PCR reads with MiXCR anew, one entry per CDR3 protein. This table holds hundreds of thousands of distinct CDR3 sequences, around a sixth found once. The sequencing input was blood. The receptors shown here come from a woman aged 45-65 years with Graves' hyperthyroidism that later progressed to Graves' ophthalmopathy.

This chain joins TRBV13 and TRBJ1-1; D is unresolved. The CDR3 is made up of 12 amino acids. Deletions cut 3 bases from V and 6 bases from J, with 8 bases between. The germline CDR1 and CDR2 sequences are PRHDT and FYEKMQ (reference sequence). Here the CDR3 reads CASSLTAPEAFF. The CDR3 bases are TGTGCCAGCAGCTTGACGGCACCTGAAGCTTTCTTT.

This clonotype was picked up many times. The chain joins TRBV4-1 to TRBJ1-2; D ambiguous. The V gene's germline CDR1 is MGHRA and CDR2 YSYEKL. This CDR3 contains 14 residues. V lost 0 bases and J 7 bases, leaving 12 bases between the germline ends. The CDR3 sequence is CASSQDRVSFGYTF. The CDR3 DNA sequence: TGCGCCAGCAGCCAAGATCGGGTCTCCTTTGGCTACACCTTC.

Many counts were recorded for this clonotype. The chain has TRBV20-1 and TRBJ1-4; D remains ambiguous. V shed 0 bases and J shed 7 bases, with 18 bases lying between them. This CDR3 has 16 amino acids. Per germline, CDR1 DFQATT and CDR2 SNEGSKA (reference sequence). The CDR3 region has the DNA TGCAGTGCTAGAGATAAAGCTGGTAGGGCGGGTGAAAAACTGTTTTTT. It translates to CSARDKAGRAGEKLFF.

The chain is built from TRBV5-4 and TRBJ2-5; 9 nucleotides line up with TRBD1. The CDR3 is made up of 15 amino acids. The J segment lost 3 bases and the V segment lost 1 base, leaving 4 bases of the junction unmatched. Germline assignment: CDR1 SGHNT and CDR2 YYREEE (reference sequence). CDR3 nucleotides: TGTGCCAGCAGCTTGTCGAGGACAGGGGAAGAGACCCAGTACTTC. Protein sequence: CASSLSRTGEETQYF.

This clonotype was counted many times. This chain links TRBV12-3 or TRBV12-4 with TRBJ2-1, with 9 bases aligning to TRBD2. The CDR3 length is 15 residues. Trimming removed 3 bases from V and 6 bases from J; junction bases left unmatched: 6. The CDR3 loop is CASSLGASGVNEQFF. Here the CDR3 DNA reads TGTGCCAGCAGTTTGGGTGCTAGCGGGGTCAATGAGCAGTTCTTC.

The chain joins TRBV4-1 to TRBJ1-5; 9 bases match TRBD1. The CDR3 loop spans 16 amino acids. J was trimmed by 6 bases and V by 4 bases; bases with no gene match: 10. Germline values: CDR1 MGHRA, CDR2 YSYEKL. CDR3 coding DNA: TGCGCCAGCAGCCGAACTCCGGGACAGGGTACTCAGCCCCAGCATTTT. Its translation: CASSRTPGQGTQPQHF.

At least ten counts were recorded for this clonotype. The CDR3 here is CASRTDFSNQPQHF. The CDR3 bases are TGTGCCAGCAGGACAGATTTTAGCAATCAGCCCCAGCATTTT. The genes are TRBV2 and TRBJ1-5; a weak D match, TRBD1 (5 bases). V dropped 6 bases and J dropped 0 bases, with 9 bases sitting between them. Germline CDR1 SNHLY, CDR2 FYNNEI. The CDR3 extends over 14 amino acids.

This clonotype was picked up many times. The chain uses TRBV2 and TRBJ2-7; D may match TRBD1 or TRBD2 (5 bases each). V was clipped by 7 bases and J by 11 bases, with 24 bases between them. This CDR3 spans 14 amino acids. Germline assignment: CDR1 SNHLY and CDR2 FYNNEI. The CDR3 DNA reads TGTGCCAGCAACCTCGACAGATCTCCTACGAGGGAGTACTTC. Translating it yields CASNLDRSPTREYF.

The chain has TRBV4-1 and TRBJ2-5; 8 nucleotides agree with TRBD2. This CDR3 comprises 14 residues. J was trimmed by 2 bases and V by 3 bases; bases with no gene match: 2. Per the germline V gene, CDR1 is MGHRA and CDR2 is YSYEKL. The CDR3 region is CASSQIAGQETQYF. The DNA for the CDR3 is TGCGCCAGCAGCCAGATAGCGGGGCAAGAGACCCAGTACTTC.

This clonotype was observed a single time. The chain employs TRBV6-5 and TRBJ2-2; 8 bases line up with TRBD2. This CDR3 comprises 17 residues. CDR1 and CDR2 from the germline V gene are MNHEY and SVGAGI. V dropped 2 bases and J dropped 4; count of bases not matched to a gene: 9. CDR3 sequence reads: CASSYQPGLVGTGELFF. The CDR3 DNA follows: TGTGCCAGCAGTTACCAACCGGGACTAGTGGGCACCGGGGAGCTGTTTTTT.

V is TRBV6-1 and J is TRBJ2-2, with 11 bases identical to TRBD2. Germline CDR1 and CDR2: MNHNS and SASEGT. J gave up 1 base and V 7 bases, and 5 bases lay outside the gene matches. The CDR3 runs 16 residues. The CDR3 coding sequence is TGTGCCAGCACCCGGACTAGCGGGCTGAACACCGGGGAGCTGTTTTTT. It encodes CASTRTSGLNTGELFF.

In its sample, this clonotype was seen many times. The CDR3, as DNA: TGTGCCAGCAGCTTATACCGGGACAGGGACCTCCGGGGCTCTGGGGCCAACGTCCTGACTTTC. It specifies CASSLYRDRDLRGSGANVLTF. This rearrangement joins TRBV7-9 to TRBJ2-6; 9 bases map to TRBD1. The germline V gene has CDR1 SEHNR and CDR2 FQNEAQ (reference sequence). The CDR3 is made up of 21 amino acids. J lost 0 bases, V lost 2 bases, and 14 bases had no gene match.

The gene calls are TRBV20-1 and TRBJ2-1; 8 nucleotides line up with TRBD2. With 5 bases clipped from V and 6 bases from J, the junction kept 6 bases outside the gene matches. The CDR3 runs 13 residues. Germline CDR1 is DFQATT and CDR2 is SNEGSKA (reference sequence). CDR3 sequence (DNA): TGCAGTGCTCGGGGGGGGAAACTCAATGAGCAGTTCTTC. Translating it yields CSARGGKLNEQFF.

In this sample, this clonotype turned up a few times. The rearrangement uses TRBV24-1 and TRBJ2-5; a possible D gene is TRBD2 (6 bases). Germline CDR1 and CDR2: KGHDR and SFDVKD. The ends were cut back, 9 bases at V and 2 bases at J, with 15 bases in the middle. The CDR3 sequence is 14 residues long. The CDR3 nucleotides are TGTGCCACCGGAGGCCGGAGGGAACAAGAGACCCAGTACTTC. Translated: CATGGRREQETQYF.

Points on this clonotype: This may come from a read error, since a much larger clone is one base off. The chain is built from TRBV6-2 or TRBV6-3 and TRBJ1-5; tentatively, D is TRBD1 (6 bases). The CDR3 covers 14 residues. Per the germline V gene, CDR1 is MNHEY and CDR2 is SVGEGT. The CDR3 loop is CACSYRAGDQPQHF. The CDR3 region has the DNA TGTGCCTGCAGTTACCGGGCAGGGGATCAGCCCCAGCATTTT.

The chain recombines TRBV6-1 with TRBJ2-3; D may match TRBD1 or TRBD2 (6 bases each). The germline V and J ends were trimmed by 2 bases and 3 bases, with 12 bases remaining between them. Germline CDR1 and CDR2: MNHNS and SASEGT. The CDR3 spans 15 residues. The CDR3 sequence is CASSEMGGETDTQYF. The DNA for the CDR3 is TGTGCCAGCAGTGAAATGGGGGGCGAGACAGATACGCAGTATTTT.

The chain has TRBV9 and TRBJ2-5, with TRBD2 matching 8 bases. V lost 7 bases, J lost 1 base, and 3 bases stayed unmatched. Germline V gives CDR1 SGDLS, CDR2 YYNGEE. This CDR3 is 13 amino acids long. The CDR3 region is CASGSGAQETQYF. In DNA form, the CDR3 reads TGTGCCAGCGGTAGCGGGGCCCAAGAGACCCAGTACTTC. The variable domain in full, completed from reference TRBV9 and TRBJ2-5, reads DSGVTQTPKHLITATGQRVTLRCSPRSGDLSVYWYQQSLDQGLQFLIQYYNGEERAKGNILERFSAQQFPDLHSELNLSSLELGDSALYFCASGSGAQETQYFGPGTRLLVL.

The rearrangement links TRBV10-2 to TRBJ1-6; 9 bases are shared with TRBD1. This CDR3 contains 15 residues. The trim removed 7 bases at V and 6 bases at J, leaving 7 bases unmatched. CDR1 and CDR2 (germline): WSHSY, SAAADI. CDR3 region: CASKLRDRANSPLHF. Written as DNA, the CDR3 is TGCGCCAGCAAGCTCCGGGACAGGGCTAATTCACCCCTCCACTTT.

This clonotype was observed many times. The CDR3 sequence: CASSLVARGPYGYTF. DNA for the CDR3: TGTGCCAGCAGCTTAGTCGCCAGGGGGCCCTATGGCTACACCTTC. This chain joins TRBV11-2 and TRBJ1-2, with 8 bases aligning to TRBD1. This CDR3 comprises 15 residues. Germline CDR1 SGHAT, CDR2 FQNNGV. With V trimmed by 1 base and J by 4 bases, 5 bases remained unmatched. The whole variable domain, filled in from reference TRBV11-2 and TRBJ1-2, reads EAGVAQSPRYKIIEKRQSVAFWCNPISGHATLYWYQQILGQGPKLLIQFQNNGVVDDSQLPKDRFSAERLKGVDSTLKIQPAKLEDSAVYLCASSLVARGPYGYTFGSGTRLTVV.

This clonotype turned up a few times. The chain couples TRBV11-2 to TRBJ2-1; tentatively, D is TRBD1 or TRBD2 (6 bases each). CDR1 and CDR2 from the germline V gene are SGHAT and FQNNGV. V gave up 6 bases and J gave up 6 bases, with 18 bases separating them. This CDR3 has 15 amino acids. The chain's CDR3 is CASSAAGGSSNEQFF. CDR3 bases: TGTGCCAGCAGTGCCGCCGGGGGCTCGTCCAATGAGCAGTTCTTC.

The chain couples TRBV5-5 to TRBJ2-5, with D unclear. V was trimmed by 0 bases and J by 0 bases, leaving 9 bases between them. The germline V gene has CDR1 SGHKS and CDR2 YYEKEE (reference sequence). This CDR3 is built from 15 residues. DNA for the CDR3: TGTGCCAGCAGCTTGGATGTCAGCCACCAAGAGACCCAGTACTTC. This gives the protein CASSLDVSHQETQYF.

This clonotype was observed many times. The rearrangement joins TRBV11-2 to TRBJ1-1; D unclear. Germline V gene lookup returns CDR1 SGHAT and CDR2 FQNNGV. The length of the CDR3 is 13 residues. Deletions cut 7 bases from V and 4 bases from J, with 13 bases between. The CDR3 region has the DNA TGTGCCAGCACCCCGTTGGAAAGCACTGAAGCTTTCTTT. It specifies CASTPLESTEAFF.

There are a few counts of this clonotype. V is TRBV5-6 and J is TRBJ2-7, with D hard to call. There are 12 residues in the CDR3. Trimming left V 2 bases short and J 2 bases short, with 5 bases between. Germline V gene lookup returns CDR1 SGHDT and CDR2 YYEEEE. The DNA of the CDR3 is TGTGCCAGCAGCTTCGCGGCCTACGAGCAGTACTTC. Translated: CASSFAAYEQYF.

At least ten counts were recorded for this clonotype. This chain joins TRBV20-1 and TRBJ2-7; 9 bases are shared with TRBD1. The ends lost 1 base at V and 3 bases at J; junction bases unmatched: 4. The germline CDR1 and CDR2 sequences are DFQATT and SNEGSKA (reference sequence). The CDR3 has 14 residues. The CDR3 coding sequence is TGCAGTGCTAGAGTTCGGGACAGGGACTACGAGCAGTACTTC. As protein: CSARVRDRDYEQYF.

The rearrangement uses TRBV7-9 and TRBJ1-1; no clear D. Trimming removed 2 bases at V and 11 bases at J, with 18 bases between. Germline assignment: CDR1 SEHNR and CDR2 FQNEAQ (reference sequence). CDR3 size: 14 residues. CDR3 protein: CASSLFITPAGAFF. CDR3 sequence (DNA): TGTGCCAGCAGCTTATTTATTACGCCGGCGGGTGCTTTCTTT.

The chain uses TRBV19 and TRBJ1-1; no definite D call. The CDR3 extends over 14 amino acids. Germline CDR1 is LNHDA and CDR2 is SQIVND (reference sequence). V lost 7 bases and J 1 base, leaving 13 bases between the germline ends. The CDR3, as DNA: TGTGCCAGTAAAGGAGATACAACGAACACTGAAGCTTTCTTT. Its protein is CASKGDTTNTEAFF.